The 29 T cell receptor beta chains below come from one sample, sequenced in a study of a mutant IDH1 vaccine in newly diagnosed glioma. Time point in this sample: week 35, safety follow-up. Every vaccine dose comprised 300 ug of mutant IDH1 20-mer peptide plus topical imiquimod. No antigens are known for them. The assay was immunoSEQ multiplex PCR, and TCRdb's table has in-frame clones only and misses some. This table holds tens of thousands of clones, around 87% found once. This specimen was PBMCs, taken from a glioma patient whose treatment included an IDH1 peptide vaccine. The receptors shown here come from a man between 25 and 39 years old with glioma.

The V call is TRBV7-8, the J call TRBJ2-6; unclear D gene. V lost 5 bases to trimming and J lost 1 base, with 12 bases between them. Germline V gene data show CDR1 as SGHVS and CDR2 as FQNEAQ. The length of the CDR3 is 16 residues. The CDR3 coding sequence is TGTGCCAGCAGCCTCCCGACGTGGTCTGGGGCCAACGTCCTGACTTTC. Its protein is CASSLPTWSGANVLTF. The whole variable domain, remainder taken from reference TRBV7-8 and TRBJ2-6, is GAGVSQSPRYKVAKRGQDVALRCDPISGHVSLFWYQQALGQGPEFLTYFQNEAQLDKSGLPSDRFFAERPEGSVSTLKIQRTQQEDSAVYLCASSLPTWSGANVLTFGAGSRLTVL.

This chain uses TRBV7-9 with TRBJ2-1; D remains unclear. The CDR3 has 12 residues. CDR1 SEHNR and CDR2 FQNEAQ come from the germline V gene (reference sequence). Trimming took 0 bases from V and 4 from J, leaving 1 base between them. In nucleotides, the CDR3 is TGTGCCAGCAGCTTAGCATACAATGAGCAGTTCTTC. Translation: CASSLAYNEQFF.

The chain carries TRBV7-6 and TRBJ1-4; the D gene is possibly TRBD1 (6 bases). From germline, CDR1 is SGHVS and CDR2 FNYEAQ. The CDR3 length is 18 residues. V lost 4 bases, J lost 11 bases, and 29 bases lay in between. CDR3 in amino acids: CASSSLTRGAEIMRKLFF. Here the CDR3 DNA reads TGTGCCAGCAGCTCCCTCACCCGGGGGGCAGAAATAATGAGGAAACTGTTTTTT.

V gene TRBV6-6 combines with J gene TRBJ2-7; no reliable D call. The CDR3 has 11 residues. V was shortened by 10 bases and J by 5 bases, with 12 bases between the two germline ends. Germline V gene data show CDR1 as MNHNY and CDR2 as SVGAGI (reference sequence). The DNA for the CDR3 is TGTGCCACCCGGACGTACGACGAGCAGTACTTC. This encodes CATRTYDEQYF.

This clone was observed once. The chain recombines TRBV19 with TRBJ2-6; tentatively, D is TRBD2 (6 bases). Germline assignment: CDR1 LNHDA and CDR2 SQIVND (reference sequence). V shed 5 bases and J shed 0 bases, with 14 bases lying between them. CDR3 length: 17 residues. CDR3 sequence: CASSSAGRLSGANVLTF. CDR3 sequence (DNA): TGTGCCAGTAGTTCTGCGGGACGCCTCTCTGGGGCCAACGTCCTGACTTTC.

CDR3: CASRLTANYGYTF. The CDR3 nucleotides read TGTGCCAGCAGGTTGACAGCCAACTATGGCTACACCTTC. The chain links TRBV28 to TRBJ1-2; maybe TRBD1 (5 bases). Trimming cost V 6 bases and J 2 bases, with 10 bases left between them. Per germline, CDR1 MDHEN and CDR2 SYDVKM. CDR3 length: 13 residues.

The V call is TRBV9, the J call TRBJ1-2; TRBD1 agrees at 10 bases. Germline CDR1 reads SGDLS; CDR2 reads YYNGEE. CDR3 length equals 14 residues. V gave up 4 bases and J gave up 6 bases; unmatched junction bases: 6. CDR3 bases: TGTGCCAGCAGCCTGACAGGGGGCACGGATGGCTACACCTTC. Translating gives CASSLTGGTDGYTF.

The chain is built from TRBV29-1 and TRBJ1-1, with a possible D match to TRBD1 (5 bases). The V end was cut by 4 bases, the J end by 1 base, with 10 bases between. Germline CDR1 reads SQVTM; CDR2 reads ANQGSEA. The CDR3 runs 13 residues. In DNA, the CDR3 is TGCAGCGTTGCGGAGGGGACGAACACTGAAGCTTTCTTT. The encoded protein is CSVAEGTNTEAFF.

CDR3 sequence (DNA): TGTGCCAGCAGTGCCCGGGGAGACGAGCAGTACTTC. As protein: CASSARGDEQYF. This rearrangement joins TRBV11-3 to TRBJ2-7; D might be TRBD2 (5 bases). The V end lost 6 bases, the J end lost 5 bases, and 11 bases lay between the germline ends. The CDR3 loop spans 12 amino acids. In germline, CDR1 is SGHNT, CDR2 YENEEA.

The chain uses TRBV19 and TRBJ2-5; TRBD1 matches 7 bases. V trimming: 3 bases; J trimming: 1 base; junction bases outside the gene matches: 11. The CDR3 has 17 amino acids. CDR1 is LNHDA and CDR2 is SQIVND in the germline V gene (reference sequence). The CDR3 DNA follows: TGTGCCAGTAGTATCTACGGACAGGCGGAATTCCAAGAGACCCAGTACTTC. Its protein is CASSIYGQAEFQETQYF.

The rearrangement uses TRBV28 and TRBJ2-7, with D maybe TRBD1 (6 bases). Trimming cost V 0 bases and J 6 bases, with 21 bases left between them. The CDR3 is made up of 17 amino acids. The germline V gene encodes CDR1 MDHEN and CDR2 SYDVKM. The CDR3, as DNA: TGTGCCAGCAGTTTATGGGTGGGGGCTTTAACCCCACGCGAGCAGTACTTC. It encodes CASSLWVGALTPREQYF.

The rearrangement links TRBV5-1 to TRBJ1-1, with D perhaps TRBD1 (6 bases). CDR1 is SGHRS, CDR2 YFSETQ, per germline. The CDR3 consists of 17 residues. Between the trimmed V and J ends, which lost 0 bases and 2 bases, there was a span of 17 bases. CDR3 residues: CASSLATDTGFNTEAFF. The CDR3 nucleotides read TGCGCCAGCAGCTTGGCGACGGACACAGGGTTTAACACTGAAGCTTTCTTT.

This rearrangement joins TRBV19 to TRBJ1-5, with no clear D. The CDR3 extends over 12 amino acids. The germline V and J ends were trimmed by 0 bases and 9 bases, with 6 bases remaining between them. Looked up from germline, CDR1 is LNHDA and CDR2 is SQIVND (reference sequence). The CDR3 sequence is CASSIDSGPQHF. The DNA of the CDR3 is TGTGCCAGTAGTATAGACAGTGGGCCCCAGCATTTT. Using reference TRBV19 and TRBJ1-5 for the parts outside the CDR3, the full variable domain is DGGITQSPKYLFRKEGQNVTLSCEQNLNHDAMYWYRQDPGQGLRLIYYSQIVNDFQKGDIAEGYSVSREKKESFPLTVTSAQKNPTAFYLCASSIDSGPQHFGDGTRLSIL.

The CDR3: CATSREVKEKLFF. The CDR3 coding sequence is TGTGCCACCAGCAGAGAGGTGAAAGAAAAACTGTTTTTT. The chain carries TRBV15 and TRBJ1-4, with no clear D. V gave up 0 bases and J gave up 8 bases, with 7 bases separating them. Germline loops: CDR1 LNHNV, CDR2 YYDKDF (reference sequence). CDR3 size: 13 residues.

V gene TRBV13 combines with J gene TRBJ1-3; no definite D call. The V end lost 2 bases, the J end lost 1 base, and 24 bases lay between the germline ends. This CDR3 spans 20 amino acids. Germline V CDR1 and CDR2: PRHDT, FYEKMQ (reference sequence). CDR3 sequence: CASSLRGYETVMSSGNTIYF. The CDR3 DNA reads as TGTGCCAGCAGCTTACGTGGCTACGAGACGGTCATGTCTTCTGGAAACACCATATATTTT. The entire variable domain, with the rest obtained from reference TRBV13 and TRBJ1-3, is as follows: AAGVIQSPRHLIKEKRETATLKCYPIPRHDTVYWYQQGPGQDPQFLISFYEKMQSDKGSIPDRFSAQQFSDYHSELNMSSLELGDSALYFCASSLRGYETVMSSGNTIYFGEGSWLTVV.

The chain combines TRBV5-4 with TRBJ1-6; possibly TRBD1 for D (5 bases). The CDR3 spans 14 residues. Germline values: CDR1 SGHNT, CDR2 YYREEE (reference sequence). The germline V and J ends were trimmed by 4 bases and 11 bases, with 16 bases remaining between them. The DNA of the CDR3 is TGTGCCAGCAGCCCGGACACCTCCCTTCCACCCCTCCACTTT. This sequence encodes CASSPDTSLPPLHF.

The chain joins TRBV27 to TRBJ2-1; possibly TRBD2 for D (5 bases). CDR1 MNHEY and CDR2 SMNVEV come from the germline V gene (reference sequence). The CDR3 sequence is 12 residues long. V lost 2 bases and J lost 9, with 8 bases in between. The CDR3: CASSLRGGEQFF. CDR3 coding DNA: TGTGCCAGCAGTTTACGAGGAGGTGAGCAGTTCTTC.

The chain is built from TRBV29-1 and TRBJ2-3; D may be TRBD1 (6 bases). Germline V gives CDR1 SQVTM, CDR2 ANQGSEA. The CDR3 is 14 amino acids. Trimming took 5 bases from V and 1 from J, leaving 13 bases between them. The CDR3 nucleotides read TGCAGCGTTAACCCCAGGGGAGGCACAGATACGCAGTATTTT. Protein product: CSVNPRGGTDTQYF.

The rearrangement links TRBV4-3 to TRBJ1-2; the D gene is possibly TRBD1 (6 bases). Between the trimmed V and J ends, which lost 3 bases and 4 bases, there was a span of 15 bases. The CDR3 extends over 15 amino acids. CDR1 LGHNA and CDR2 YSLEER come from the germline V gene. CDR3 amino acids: CASSHRAGEGYGYTF. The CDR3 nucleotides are TGCGCCAGCAGCCACCGAGCAGGGGAAGGCTATGGCTACACCTTC.

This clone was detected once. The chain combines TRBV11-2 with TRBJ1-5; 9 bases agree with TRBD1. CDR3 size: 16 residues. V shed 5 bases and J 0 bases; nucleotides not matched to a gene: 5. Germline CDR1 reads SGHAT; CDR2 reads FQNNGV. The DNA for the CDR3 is TGTGCCAGCAGCCCGGGGACAGGGTATAGCAATCAGCCCCAGCATTTT. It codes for CASSPGTGYSNQPQHF.

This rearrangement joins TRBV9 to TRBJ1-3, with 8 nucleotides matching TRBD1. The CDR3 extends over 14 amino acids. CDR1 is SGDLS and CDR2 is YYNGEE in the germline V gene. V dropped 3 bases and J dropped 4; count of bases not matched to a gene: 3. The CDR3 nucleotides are TGTGCCAGCAGCGCGGGGGACAGGGGAAACACCATATATTTT. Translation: CASSAGDRGNTIYF. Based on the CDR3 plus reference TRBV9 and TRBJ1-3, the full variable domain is DSGVTQTPKHLITATGQRVTLRCSPRSGDLSVYWYQQSLDQGLQFLIQYYNGEERAKGNILERFSAQQFPDLHSELNLSSLELGDSALYFCASSAGDRGNTIYFGEGSWLTVV.

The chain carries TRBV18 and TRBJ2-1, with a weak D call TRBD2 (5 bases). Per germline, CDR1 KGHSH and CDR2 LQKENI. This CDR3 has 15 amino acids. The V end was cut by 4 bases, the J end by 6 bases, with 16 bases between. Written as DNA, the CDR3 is TGTGCCAGCTCACAGGACTGGGGTACCCTCAATGAGCAGTTCTTC. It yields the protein CASSQDWGTLNEQFF. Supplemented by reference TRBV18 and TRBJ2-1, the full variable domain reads NAGVMQNPRHLVRRRGQEARLRCSPMKGHSHVYWYRQLPEEGLKFMVYLQKENIIDESGMPKERFSAEFPKEGPSILRIQQVVRGDSAAYFCASSQDWGTLNEQFFGPGTRLTVL.

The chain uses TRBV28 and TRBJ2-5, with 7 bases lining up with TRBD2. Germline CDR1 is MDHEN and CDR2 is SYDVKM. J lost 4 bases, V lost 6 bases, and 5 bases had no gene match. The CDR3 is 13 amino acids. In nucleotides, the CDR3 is TGTGCCAGCAGCCCCGGGGGGACAGAGACCCAGTACTTC. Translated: CASSPGGTETQYF.

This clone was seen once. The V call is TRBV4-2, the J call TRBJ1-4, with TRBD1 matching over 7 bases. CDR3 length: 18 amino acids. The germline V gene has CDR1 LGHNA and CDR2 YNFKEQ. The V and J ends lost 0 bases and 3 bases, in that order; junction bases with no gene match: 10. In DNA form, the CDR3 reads TGTGCCAGCAGCCAAGATGGGGTCCTGACAGGGCCTAATGAAAAACTGTTTTTT. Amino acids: CASSQDGVLTGPNEKLFF.

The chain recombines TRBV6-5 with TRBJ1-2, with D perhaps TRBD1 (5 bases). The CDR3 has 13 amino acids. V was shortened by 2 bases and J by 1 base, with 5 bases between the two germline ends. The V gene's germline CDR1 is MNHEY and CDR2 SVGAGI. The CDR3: CASSYGGNYGYTF. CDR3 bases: TGTGCCAGCAGTTACGGGGGTAACTATGGCTACACCTTC.

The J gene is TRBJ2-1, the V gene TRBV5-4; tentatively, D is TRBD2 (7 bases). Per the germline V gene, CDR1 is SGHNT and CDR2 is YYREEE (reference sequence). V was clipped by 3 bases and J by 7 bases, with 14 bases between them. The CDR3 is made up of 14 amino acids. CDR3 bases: TGTGCCAGCAGCTCCCGGGGGGCCGAGAATGAGCAGTTCTTC. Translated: CASSSRGAENEQFF.

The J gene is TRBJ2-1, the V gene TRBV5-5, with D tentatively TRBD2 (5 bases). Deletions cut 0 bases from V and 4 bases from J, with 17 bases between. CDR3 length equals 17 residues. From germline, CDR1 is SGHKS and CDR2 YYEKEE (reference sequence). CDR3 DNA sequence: TGTGCCAGCAGCTTGGGAGGAGGAGATCCCTCTTACAATGAGCAGTTCTTC. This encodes CASSLGGGDPSYNEQFF.

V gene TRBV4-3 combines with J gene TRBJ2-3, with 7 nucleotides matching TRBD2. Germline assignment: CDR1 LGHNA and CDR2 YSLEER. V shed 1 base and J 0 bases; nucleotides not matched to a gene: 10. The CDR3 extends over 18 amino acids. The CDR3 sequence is CASSQGLAAHSSTDTQYF. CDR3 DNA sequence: TGCGCCAGCAGCCAAGGTCTAGCGGCTCACTCTAGCACAGATACGCAGTATTTT.

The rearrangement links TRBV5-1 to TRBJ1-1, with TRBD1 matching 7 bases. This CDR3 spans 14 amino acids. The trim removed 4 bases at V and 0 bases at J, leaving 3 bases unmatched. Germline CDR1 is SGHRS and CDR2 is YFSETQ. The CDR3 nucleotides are TGCGCCAGCAGCACCGGACAGGTGAACACTGAAGCTTTCTTT. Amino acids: CASSTGQVNTEAFF.